This T cell receptor (beta chain) was observed in a study of shared clonotypes between healthy human individuals. V was clipped by 1 base and J by 6 bases, with 16 bases between them. The CDR3 is 16 amino acids. The germline V gene has CDR1 SEHNR and CDR2 FQNEAQ (reference sequence). As defined, naive CD8 cells were CD45RO-negative and positively selected for CCR7, with terminally differentiated effector memory CD45RA+ cells excluded. Worth noting for this clone: Antigen specificity is unknown.

Broader study findings: Several donors held about 5% of naive CD4 clonotypes in common. The expectation was that sequencing depth would affect clonotype sharing among donors.

The assay ran at deep level. Investigators spread the genomic DNA of each subset evenly over several immunoSEQ plates. Generated by immunoSEQ multiplex PCR, the TCRdb table keeps only in-frame clones and is missing some. This table holds roughly 2.1 million clones, 90% to 95% found once. The sequencing sample was made of naive CD8+ T cells from PBMCs. The TCR sequence derives from a man between 18 and 35 years old in good health. Some clones in this sample may be carry-over from other donors' samples. The V and J genes are TRBV7-9 and TRBJ2-1; D is unresolved. For the CDR3, the DNA is TGTGCCAGCAGCTTAGTTGGGGTGGTCGGTTCCAATGAGCAGTTCTTC. It specifies CASSLVGVVGSNEQFF. The complete variable domain, with remaining parts taken from reference TRBV7-9 and TRBJ2-1, reads DTGVSQNPRHKITKRGQNVTFRCDPISEHNRLYWYRQTLGQGPEFLTYFQNEAQLEKSRLLSDRFSAERPKGSFSTLEIQRTEQGDSAMYLCASSLVGVVGSNEQFFGPGTRLTVL.